The TCR beta chain described here comes from a study of T cell responses to AZD1222 COVID-19 vaccine. Overall study: Some second doses came at about 4 weeks and others at about 12 weeks; these were pooled. Broader study findings: Repertoires were sampled only after the peak T cell response. Mostly white British, mostly female donors; authors suggested clonal diversity may be underestimated.

The data were produced by immunoSEQ multiplex PCR, yet TCRdb's version contains in-frame clones alone and is incomplete. In the table there are 100,000 to 150,000 clones, more than 70% of which are singletons. This CDR3 comprises 14 residues. Germline V gene data show CDR1 as SGHDT and CDR2 as YYEEEE. V was shortened by 4 bases and J by 2 bases, with 10 bases between the two germline ends. Regarding this clone: Its antigen remains unknown.

The TCR sequence derives from an adult in good health. Material: peripheral blood, obtained on day 0 of AZD1222 vaccination. The V and J genes are TRBV5-6 and TRBJ1-5; weak D call: TRBD1 (5 bases). The DNA of the CDR3 is TGTGCCAGCAGCCAGGGTTGGGGCAATCAGCCCCAGCATTTT. Its protein is CASSQGWGNQPQHF.